This T cell receptor (beta chain) was found in a study of blood T cell repertoires in COVID-19. Across the study: Acute-phase and convalescent COVID-19 samples originated in the United States, Italy and Spain. PBMCs, B-cell-depleted T cells, or T cells were the source of the cDNA or gDNA that made up the material.

In the source study's methods: Amplification of reference gene primers was used by the study to estimate nucleated cell counts. Clones were read by immunoSEQ multiplex PCR, and TCRdb kept only the in-frame ones, dropping some. That table supplies the V and J calls and clone size; D and trimming were determined from the DNA. Here the sample spans approximately 40,000 clones, more than 85% being singletons. Trimming stripped 5 bases from V and 2 bases from J, with 9 bases between. CDR1 is SGHTA, CDR2 FQGNSA, per germline. CDR3 length: 14 residues. The receptor was isolated from a woman aged 80 or older with acute or convalescent COVID-19. Material for sequencing was peripheral blood. The rearrangement uses TRBV7-2 and TRBJ2-2; TRBD2 is a possible D gene (5 bases). The CDR3 DNA reads TGTGCCAGCAGCCCTACTAGAAACACCGGGGAGCTGTTTTTT. It specifies CASSPTRNTGELFF.